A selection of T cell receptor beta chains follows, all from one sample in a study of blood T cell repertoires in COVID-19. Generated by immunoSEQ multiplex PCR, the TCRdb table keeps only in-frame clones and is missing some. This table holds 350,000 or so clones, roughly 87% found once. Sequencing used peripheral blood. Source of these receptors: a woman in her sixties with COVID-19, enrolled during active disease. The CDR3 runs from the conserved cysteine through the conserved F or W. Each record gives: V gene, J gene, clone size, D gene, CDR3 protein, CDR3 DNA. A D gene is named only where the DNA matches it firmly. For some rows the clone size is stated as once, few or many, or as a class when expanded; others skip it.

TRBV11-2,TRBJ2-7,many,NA,CASSLERRLGEQYF,TGTGCCAGCAGCTTAGAGCGACGTCTCGGGGAGCAGTACTTC
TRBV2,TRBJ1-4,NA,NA,CASSYRVNEKLFF,TGTGCCAGCAGTTACCGGGTTAATGAAAAACTGTTTTTT
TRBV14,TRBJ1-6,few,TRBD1,CASSHQWQTGLNSPLHF,TGTGCCAGCAGCCACCAATGGCAGACAGGGCTGAATTCACCCCTCCACTTT
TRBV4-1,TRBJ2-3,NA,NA,CASSQDPQGWGLSDTQYF,TGCGCCAGCAGCCAAGATCCCCAGGGATGGGGTCTCTCAGATACGCAGTATTTT
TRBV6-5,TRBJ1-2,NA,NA,CASSPGGSGYTF,TGTGCCAGCAGCCCGGGGGGGAGTGGCTACACCTTC
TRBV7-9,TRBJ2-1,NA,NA,CASTPYRAGEQFF,TGTGCCAGCACCCCTTATCGAGCGGGTGAGCAGTTCTTC
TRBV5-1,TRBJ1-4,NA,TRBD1,CASSPRQGDPTNEKLFF,TGCGCCAGCAGCCCCCGACAGGGCGATCCAACTAATGAAAAACTGTTTTTT
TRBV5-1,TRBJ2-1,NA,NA,CASSLGAGADEQFF,TGCGCCAGCAGCTTGGGAGCAGGGGCGGATGAGCAGTTCTTC
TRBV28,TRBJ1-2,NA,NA,CASSLHRDTRRYGYTF,TGTGCCAGCAGTCTACACCGGGACACAAGACGGTATGGCTACACCTTC
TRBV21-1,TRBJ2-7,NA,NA,CASSKADGGGSYEQYF,TGTGCCAGCAGCAAAGCGGATGGGGGGGGATCCTACGAGCAGTACTTC
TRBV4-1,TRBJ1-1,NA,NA,CASSPPSPRLNTEAFF,TGCGCCAGCAGCCCACCAAGCCCCCGGTTGAACACTGAAGCTTTCTTT
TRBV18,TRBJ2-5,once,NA,CASSPYTQETQYF,TGTGCCAGCTCACCATACACCCAAGAGACCCAGTACTTC
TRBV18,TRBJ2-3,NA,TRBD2,CASSPLTLLAGAEDTQYF,TGTGCCAGCTCACCTCTTACTCTACTAGCGGGGGCAGAAGATACGCAGTATTTT
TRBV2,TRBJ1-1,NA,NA,CASILGSAVNTEAFF,TGTGCCAGCATCTTAGGGTCAGCGGTGAACACTGAAGCTTTCTTT
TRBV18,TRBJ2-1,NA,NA,CASSPQQSEQFF,TGTGCCAGCTCACCCCAACAAAGTGAGCAGTTCTTC
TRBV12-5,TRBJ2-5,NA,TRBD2,CASGLGTSGGPQETQYF,TGTGCTAGTGGTTTGGGGACTAGCGGGGGGCCGCAAGAGACCCAGTACTTC
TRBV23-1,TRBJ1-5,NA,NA,CASTRRGRGNQPQHF,TGCGCCAGTACTCGACGGGGTAGGGGCAATCAGCCCCAGCATTTT
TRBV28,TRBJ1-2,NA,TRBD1,CASSSTGGFRGYTF,TGTGCCAGCAGTTCAACAGGGGGATTTCGCGGCTACACCTTC
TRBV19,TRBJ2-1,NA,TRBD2,CASSITHSSGAQFF,TGTGCCAGTAGTATAACCCATTCTAGCGGGGCGCAGTTCTTC
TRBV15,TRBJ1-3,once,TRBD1,CATSRGQGLSGNTIYF,TGTGCCACCAGCAGGGGACAGGGTCTCTCTGGAAACACCATATATTTT
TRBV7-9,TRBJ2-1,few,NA,CASRAEDPRRFF,TGTGCCAGCAGGGCAGAAGACCCGAGGCGGTTCTTC
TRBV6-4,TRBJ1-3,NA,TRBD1,CASGDRLSSGNTIYF,TGTGCCAGCGGGGACAGGTTGAGCTCTGGAAACACCATATATTTT
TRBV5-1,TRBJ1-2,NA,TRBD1,CASSPGQGDYGYTF,TGCGCCAGCAGCCCGGGACAGGGGGACTATGGCTACACCTTC
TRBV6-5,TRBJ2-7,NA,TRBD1,CASSGQGTYEQYF,TGTGCCAGTTCGGGACAGGGTACCTACGAGCAGTACTTC
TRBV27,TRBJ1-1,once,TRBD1,CASSARHPGQSTEAFF,TGTGCCAGCAGTGCTCGCCACCCGGGACAGTCCACTGAAGCTTTCTTT
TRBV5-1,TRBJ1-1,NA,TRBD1,CASSRSGTANTEAFF,TGCGCCAGCAGCAGGTCCGGGACAGCTAACACTGAAGCTTTCTTT
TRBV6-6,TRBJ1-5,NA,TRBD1,CASSLRARWTGDFQPQHF,TGTGCCAGCAGTCTACGAGCCCGGTGGACAGGGGACTTTCAGCCCCAGCATTTT
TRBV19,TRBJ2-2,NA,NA,CASSTHRGSGELFF,TGTGCCAGTAGTACCCATCGGGGGAGCGGGGAGCTGTTTTTT
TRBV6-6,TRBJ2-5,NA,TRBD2,CASSSPLAAQETQYF,TGTGCCAGCAGCTCCCCACTAGCGGCCCAAGAGACCCAGTACTTC
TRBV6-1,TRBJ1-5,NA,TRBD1,CASSEAGRGLSNQPQHF,TGTGCCAGCAGTGAAGCGGGCAGGGGGCTTAGCAATCAGCCCCAGCATTTT
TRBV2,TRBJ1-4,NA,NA,CASSETATNEKLFF,TGTGCCAGCAGTGAGACAGCGACTAATGAAAAACTGTTTTTT
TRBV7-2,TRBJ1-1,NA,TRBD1,CASSLIRDSEAFF,TGTGCCAGCAGCTTGATCCGGGACAGTGAAGCTTTCTTT
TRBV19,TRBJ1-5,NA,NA,CASSIGAGGGPQHF,TGTGCCAGTAGTATAGGAGCTGGGGGGGGGCCCCAGCATTTT
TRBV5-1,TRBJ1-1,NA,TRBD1,CASRDSLGGNTEAFF,TGCGCCAGCCGGGACAGCCTTGGGGGGAACACTGAAGCTTTCTTT
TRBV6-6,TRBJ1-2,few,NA,CASSPPGRWATNYGYTF,TGTGCCAGCAGTCCCCCCGGTAGGTGGGCCACAAACTATGGCTACACCTTC
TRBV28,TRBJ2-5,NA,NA,CATYGTSQETQYF,TGTGCCACCTATGGGACTTCCCAAGAGACCCAGTACTTC
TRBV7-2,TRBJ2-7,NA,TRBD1,CASSLSDRATYEQYF,TGTGCCAGCAGCTTATCGGACAGGGCTACCTACGAGCAGTACTTC
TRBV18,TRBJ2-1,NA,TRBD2,CASSSLAGTYNEQFF,TGTGCCAGCTCATCACTAGCGGGGACGTACAATGAGCAGTTCTTC
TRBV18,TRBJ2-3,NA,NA,CASSALGGADTQYF,TGTGCCAGCTCCGCCTTAGGGGGGGCAGATACGCAGTATTTT
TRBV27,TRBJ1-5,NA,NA,CASSLIYGGRSNQPQHF,TGTGCCAGCAGTTTAATATACGGGGGTCGGAGCAATCAGCCCCAGCATTTT
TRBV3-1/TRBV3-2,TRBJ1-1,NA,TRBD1,CASSQESLRGTDSEAFF,TGTGCCAGCAGCCAAGAAAGTCTCCGGGGGACAGATAGCGAAGCTTTCTTT
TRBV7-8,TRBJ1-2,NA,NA,CASSLQYGYTF,TGTGCCAGCAGCTTACAATATGGCTACACCTTC
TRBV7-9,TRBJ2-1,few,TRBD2,CASSFPSGGPEQFF,TGTGCCAGCAGCTTCCCTAGCGGGGGGCCTGAGCAGTTCTTC
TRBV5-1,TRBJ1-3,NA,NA,CASSLALQVSGNTIYF,TGCGCCAGCAGCTTGGCTTTGCAGGTCTCTGGAAACACCATATATTTT
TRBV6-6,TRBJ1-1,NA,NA,CASSPPGAGTEAFF,TGTGCCAGCAGCCCCCCTGGGGCTGGCACTGAAGCTTTCTTT
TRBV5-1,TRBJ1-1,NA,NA,CASSFGNTEAFF,TGCGCCAGCAGCTTCGGGAACACTGAAGCTTTCTTT
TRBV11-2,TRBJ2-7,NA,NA,CASIPVVGGSYEQYF,TGTGCCAGCATCCCGGTAGTCGGGGGCTCCTACGAGCAGTACTTC
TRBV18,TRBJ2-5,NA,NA,CASSPEETQYF,TGTGCCAGCTCCCCCGAGGAGACCCAGTACTTC
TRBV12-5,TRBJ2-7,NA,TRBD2,CASGRERGDYEQYF,TGTGCTAGTGGCCGGGAGCGGGGGGACTACGAGCAGTACTTC
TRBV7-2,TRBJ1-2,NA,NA,CASTRTGIVSGYTF,TGTGCCAGCACCCGAACAGGGATTGTAAGTGGCTACACCTTC
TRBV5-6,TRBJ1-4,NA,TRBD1,CASSTKDREFNEKLFF,TGTGCCAGCAGCACGAAAGACAGGGAATTTAATGAAAAACTGTTTTTT
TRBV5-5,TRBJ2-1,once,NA,CASRSERYNEQFF,TGTGCCAGCAGGTCCGAGAGGTACAATGAGCAGTTCTTC
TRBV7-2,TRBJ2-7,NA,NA,CASSSGTTYEQYF,TGTGCCAGCAGCTCCGGGACAACCTACGAGCAGTACTTC
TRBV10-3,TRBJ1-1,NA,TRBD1,CAISEIGTGGRTFF,TGTGCCATCAGTGAGATAGGGACAGGGGGCAGGACTTTCTTT
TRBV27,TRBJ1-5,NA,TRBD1,CASTQDRGQPQHF,TGTGCCAGCACTCAGGACAGGGGACAGCCCCAGCATTTT